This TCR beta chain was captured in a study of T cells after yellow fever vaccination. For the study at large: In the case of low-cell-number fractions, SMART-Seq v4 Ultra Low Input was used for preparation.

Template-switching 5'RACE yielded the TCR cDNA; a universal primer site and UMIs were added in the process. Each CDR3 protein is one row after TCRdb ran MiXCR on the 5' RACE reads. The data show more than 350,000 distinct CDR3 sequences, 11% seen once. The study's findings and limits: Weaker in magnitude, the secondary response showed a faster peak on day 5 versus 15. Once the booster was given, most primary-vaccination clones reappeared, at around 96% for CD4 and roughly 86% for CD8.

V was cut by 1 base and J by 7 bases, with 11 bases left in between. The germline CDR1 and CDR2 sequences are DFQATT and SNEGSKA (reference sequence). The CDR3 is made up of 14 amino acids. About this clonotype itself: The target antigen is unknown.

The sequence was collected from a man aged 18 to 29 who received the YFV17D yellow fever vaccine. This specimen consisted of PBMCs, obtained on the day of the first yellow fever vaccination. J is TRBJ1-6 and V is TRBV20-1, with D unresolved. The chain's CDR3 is CSARGLAGNSPLHF. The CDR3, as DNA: TGCAGTGCTAGAGGGCTCGCGGGGAATTCACCCCTCCACTTT.